This T cell receptor (beta chain) was sequenced during a study of T-cell memory formation after mild COVID-19. As for the study in general: The study found TCR clusters largely donor specific. Findings and limits, study-wide: Researchers found some responding clones in pre-infection memory, a sign that cross-reactive memory joined. Later expanders leaned CD4+, whereas day 15 to 85 contracting clones were balanced CD4/CD8.

In TCRdb, the 5' RACE reads were re-called with MiXCR into one record per CDR3 protein. The data show some 82,000 distinct CDR3 sequences, with over 10% seen just once and less than 45% held by the top ten. This clonotype was observed a handful of times. The antigen is not known. This CDR3 has 15 residues. CDR1 and CDR2 from the germline V gene are SGHRS and YFSETQ. V gave up 3 bases and J gave up 3 bases; unmatched junction bases: 5. Material for sequencing was PBMCs or a T cell subset sorted from them (not recorded which). This sequence was found in a man younger than 35 who had mild COVID-19 (a few samples of this study predate the infection). Cell type and time point are not known. The J gene is TRBJ2-7, the V gene TRBV5-1; 11 bases map to TRBD1. The CDR3 loop reads CASSCRDRGIYEQYV. CDR3 nucleotide sequence: TGCGCCAGCAGCTGTCGGGACAGGGGGATCTACGAGCAGTACGTC.